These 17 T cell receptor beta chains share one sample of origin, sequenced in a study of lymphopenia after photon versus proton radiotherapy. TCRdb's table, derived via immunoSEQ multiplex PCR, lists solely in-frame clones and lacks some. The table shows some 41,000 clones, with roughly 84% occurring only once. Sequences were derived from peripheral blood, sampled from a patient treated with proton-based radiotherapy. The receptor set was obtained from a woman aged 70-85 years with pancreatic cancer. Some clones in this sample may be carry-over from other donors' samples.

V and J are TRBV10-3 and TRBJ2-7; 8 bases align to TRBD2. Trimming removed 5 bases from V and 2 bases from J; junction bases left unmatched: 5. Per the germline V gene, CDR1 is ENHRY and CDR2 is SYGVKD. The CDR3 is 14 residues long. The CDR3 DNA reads TGTGCCATCAGTACCGGGACTAGTCCCTACGAGCAGTACTTC. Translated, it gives CAISTGTSPYEQYF.

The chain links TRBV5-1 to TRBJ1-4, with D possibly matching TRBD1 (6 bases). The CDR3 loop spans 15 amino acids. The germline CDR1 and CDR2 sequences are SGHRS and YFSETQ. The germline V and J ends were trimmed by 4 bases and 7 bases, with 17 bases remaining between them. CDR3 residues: CASSPGGGGGEKLFF. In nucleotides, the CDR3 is TGCGCCAGCAGCCCAGGAGGCGGGGGCGGTGAAAAACTGTTTTTT.

Written as DNA, the CDR3 is TGTGCCAGCAGCTTCCCAGGGGCGGCTAATGAAAAACTGTTTTTT. It translates to CASSFPGAANEKLFF. The chain links TRBV7-2 to TRBJ1-4; tentative D call: TRBD1 (6 bases). Between the trimmed V and J ends, which lost 3 bases and 3 bases, there was a span of 11 bases. The germline CDR1 and CDR2 sequences are SGHTA and FQGNSA. This CDR3 contains 15 residues.

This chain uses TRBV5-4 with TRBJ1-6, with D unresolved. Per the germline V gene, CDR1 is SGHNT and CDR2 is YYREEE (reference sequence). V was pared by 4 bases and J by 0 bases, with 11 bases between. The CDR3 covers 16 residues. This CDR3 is CASSAAVSSYNSPLHF. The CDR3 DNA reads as TGTGCCAGCAGCGCTGCAGTAAGCTCCTATAATTCACCCCTCCACTTT.

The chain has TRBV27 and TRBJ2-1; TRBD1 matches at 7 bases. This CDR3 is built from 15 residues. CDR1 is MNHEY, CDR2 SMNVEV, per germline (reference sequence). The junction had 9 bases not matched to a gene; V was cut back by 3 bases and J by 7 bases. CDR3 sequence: CASSLRAGGVNEQFF. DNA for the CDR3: TGTGCCAGCAGTTTGAGGGCAGGGGGAGTGAATGAGCAGTTCTTC.

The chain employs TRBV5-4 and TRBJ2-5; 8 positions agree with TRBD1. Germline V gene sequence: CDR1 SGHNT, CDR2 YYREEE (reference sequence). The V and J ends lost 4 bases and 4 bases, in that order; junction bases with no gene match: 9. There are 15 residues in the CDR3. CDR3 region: CASSEGQVEGETQYF. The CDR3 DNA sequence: TGTGCCAGCAGCGAGGGACAGGTCGAGGGAGAGACCCAGTACTTC.

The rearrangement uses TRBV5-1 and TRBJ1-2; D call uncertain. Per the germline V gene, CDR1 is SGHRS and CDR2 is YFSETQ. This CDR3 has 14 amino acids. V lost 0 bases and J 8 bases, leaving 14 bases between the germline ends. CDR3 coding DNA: TGCGCCAGCAGCTTGGCCGGGAGCGGGGTAGGCTACACCTTC. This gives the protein CASSLAGSGVGYTF.

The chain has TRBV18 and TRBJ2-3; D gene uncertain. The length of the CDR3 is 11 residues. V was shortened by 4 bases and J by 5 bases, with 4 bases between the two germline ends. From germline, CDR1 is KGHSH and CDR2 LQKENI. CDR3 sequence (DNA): TGTGCCAGCTCACGCGAAGATACGCAGTATTTT. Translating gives CASSREDTQYF.

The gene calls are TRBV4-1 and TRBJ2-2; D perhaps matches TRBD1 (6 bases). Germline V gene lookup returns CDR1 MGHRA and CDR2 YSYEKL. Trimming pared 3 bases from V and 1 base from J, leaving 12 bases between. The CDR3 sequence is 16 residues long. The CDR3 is CASSQEPGQNTGELFF. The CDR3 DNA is TGCGCCAGCAGCCAGGAACCGGGACAGAACACCGGGGAGCTGTTTTTT.

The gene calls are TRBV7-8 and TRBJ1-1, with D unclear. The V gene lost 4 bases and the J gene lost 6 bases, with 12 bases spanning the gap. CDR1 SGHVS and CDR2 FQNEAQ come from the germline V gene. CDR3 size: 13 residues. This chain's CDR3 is CASSSQEFAEAFF. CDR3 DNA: TGTGCCAGCAGCTCCCAGGAGTTTGCTGAAGCTTTCTTT.

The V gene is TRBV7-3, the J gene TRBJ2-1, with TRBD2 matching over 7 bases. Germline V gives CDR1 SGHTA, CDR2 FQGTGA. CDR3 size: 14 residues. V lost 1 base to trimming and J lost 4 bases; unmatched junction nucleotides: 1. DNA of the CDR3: TGTGCCAGCAGCTTAAGCGGGGGATACAATGAGCAGTTCTTC. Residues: CASSLSGGYNEQFF.

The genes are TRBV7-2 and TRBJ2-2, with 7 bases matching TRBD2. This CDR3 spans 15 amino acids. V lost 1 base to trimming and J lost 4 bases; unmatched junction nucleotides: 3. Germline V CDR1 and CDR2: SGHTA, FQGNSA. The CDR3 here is CASSLGGSGTGELFF. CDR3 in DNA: TGTGCCAGCAGCTTAGGCGGGAGTGGCACCGGGGAGCTGTTTTTT.

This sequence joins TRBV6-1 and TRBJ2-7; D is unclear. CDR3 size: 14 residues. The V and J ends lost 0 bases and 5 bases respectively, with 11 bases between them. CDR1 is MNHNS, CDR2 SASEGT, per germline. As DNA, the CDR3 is TGTGCCAGCAGTGAAGCTTGGGATGTCGACGAGCAGTACTTC. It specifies CASSEAWDVDEQYF.

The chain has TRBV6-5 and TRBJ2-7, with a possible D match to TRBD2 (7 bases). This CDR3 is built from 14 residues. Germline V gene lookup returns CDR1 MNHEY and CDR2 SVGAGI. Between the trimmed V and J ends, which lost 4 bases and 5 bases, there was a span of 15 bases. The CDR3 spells CASSSPAGADEQYF. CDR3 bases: TGTGCCAGCAGTTCCCCCGCGGGGGCAGACGAGCAGTACTTC.

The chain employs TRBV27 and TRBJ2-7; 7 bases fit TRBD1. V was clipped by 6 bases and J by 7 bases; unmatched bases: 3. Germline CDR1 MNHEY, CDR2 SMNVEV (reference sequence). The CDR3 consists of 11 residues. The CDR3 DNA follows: TGTGCCAGCAGACAGGGGTGGGAGCAGTACTTC. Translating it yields CASRQGWEQYF.

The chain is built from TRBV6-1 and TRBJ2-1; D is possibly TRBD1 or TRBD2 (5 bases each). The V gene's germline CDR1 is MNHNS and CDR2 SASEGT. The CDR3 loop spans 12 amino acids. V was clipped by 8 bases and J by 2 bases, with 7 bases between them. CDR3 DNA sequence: TGTGCCAGCGGGACGACCTACAATGAGCAGTTCTTC. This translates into CASGTTYNEQFF.

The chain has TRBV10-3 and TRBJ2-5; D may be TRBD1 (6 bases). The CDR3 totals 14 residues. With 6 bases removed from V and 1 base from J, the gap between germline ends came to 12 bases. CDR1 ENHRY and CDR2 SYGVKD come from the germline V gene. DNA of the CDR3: TGTGCCATCAGCGGAACAGGGTTCCAAGAGACCCAGTACTTC. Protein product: CAISGTGFQETQYF.